The 9 T cell receptor beta chains reported below all come from one sample, sequenced in a study of T-cell reconstitution after alpha-beta-depleted transplantation in children. Unique molecular identifiers tagged the TCRbeta library. TCRdb re-analysed the PCR reads in MiXCR, keeping a single row per CDR3 protein. Of about 72,000 distinct CDR3 sequences listed, 7.3% are singletons. The material sequenced was PBMCs from the stem cell graft donor, taken from the stem cell graft. The receptors here all came from a human donor who donated a stem cell graft to a child with acute lymphoblastic leukemia.

This clonotype has at least ten counts. This chain links TRBV2 with TRBJ2-7, with D tentatively TRBD2 (5 bases). Germline CDR1 is SNHLY and CDR2 is FYNNEI. V dropped 2 bases and J dropped 2 bases, with 10 bases sitting between them. This CDR3 comprises 14 residues. As DNA, the CDR3 is TGTGCCAGCAGTGAACGCGGGTCAACCTACGAGCAGTACTTC. Translating it yields CASSERGSTYEQYF.

This clonotype is medium-sized within its sample. This chain connects TRBV24-1 to TRBJ2-5; 9 bases line up with TRBD2. The CDR3 sequence is 13 residues long. Germline-derived CDR1 and CDR2 are KGHDR and SFDVKD. V lost 9 bases and J lost 4; bases outside the gene matches: 5. CDR3 nucleotides: TGTGCCACCGGTGCAGCGGGAGGAGAGACCCAGTACTTC. Translation: CATGAAGGETQYF.

The rearrangement uses TRBV12-3 or TRBV12-4 and TRBJ1-5; perhaps TRBD1 as D (5 bases). Trimming took 6 bases from V and 3 from J, leaving 9 bases between them. The CDR3 spans 13 residues. CDR3 DNA: TGTGCCAGCAGACGGGACGACAATCAGCCCCAGCATTTT. The encoded protein is CASRRDDNQPQHF.

This clonotype was found many times. The genes are TRBV14 and TRBJ1-2; no clear D gene. The V end was cut by 1 base, the J end by 7 bases, with 7 bases between. The germline V gene encodes CDR1 SGHDN and CDR2 FVKESK. The CDR3 has 12 residues. This CDR3 reads CASSQGSSGYTF. The CDR3 DNA reads TGTGCCAGCAGCCAAGGTAGCTCTGGCTACACCTTC.

This clonotype was recorded at least ten times. The rearrangement uses TRBV12-3 or TRBV12-4 and TRBJ2-7; 9 bases are shared with TRBD2. This CDR3 comprises 15 residues. V shed 7 bases, J shed 0 bases, and the junction held 7 bases outside the gene matches. CDR3 nucleotides: TGTGCCAGCACCTATAGCGGGGGCCTCTCCTACGAGCAGTACTTC. Residues: CASTYSGGLSYEQYF.

The CDR3 DNA follows: TGTGCCAGCAGTGAGGGGGGCTCTGGGGCCAACGTCCTGACTTTC. Translation gives CASSEGGSGANVLTF. The gene calls are TRBV6-4 and TRBJ2-6; maybe TRBD2 (6 bases). Deletions cut 3 bases from V and 0 bases from J, with 6 bases between. CDR3 length equals 15 residues. Germline CDR1 is MRHNA and CDR2 is SNTAGT.

Ten or more counts support this clonotype. This rearrangement joins TRBV9 to TRBJ2-3; TRBD2 aligns across 11 bases. The CDR3 is 16 amino acids. The V and J ends lost 3 bases and 1 base, in that order; junction bases with no gene match: 4. CDR1 and CDR2 from the germline V gene are SGDLS and YYNGEE. The CDR3 spells CASSAPGLAGTDTQYF. CDR3 in DNA: TGTGCCAGCAGCGCTCCGGGACTAGCGGGCACAGATACGCAGTATTTT.

This clonotype was counted a few times. The chain combines TRBV7-2 with TRBJ1-2; 7 nucleotides align to TRBD1. This CDR3 region has 15 residues. The J segment lost 4 bases and the V segment lost 6 bases, leaving 11 bases of the junction unmatched. Germline V gene data show CDR1 as SGHTA and CDR2 as FQGNSA. The DNA of the CDR3 is TGTGCCAGCAGAGAAAACCGACAGGGTACCTATGGCTACACCTTC. Translating it yields CASRENRQGTYGYTF.

This clonotype was found a few times. This sequence joins TRBV6-1 and TRBJ2-1; 8 positions match TRBD1. This CDR3 contains 15 residues. The V and J ends lost 5 bases and 0 bases, in that order; junction bases with no gene match: 3. Germline CDR1 reads MNHNS; CDR2 reads SASEGT. The CDR3 loop reads CASSLGTGSYNEQFF. Written as DNA, the CDR3 is TGTGCCAGCAGTCTAGGGACAGGCTCCTACAATGAGCAGTTCTTC.